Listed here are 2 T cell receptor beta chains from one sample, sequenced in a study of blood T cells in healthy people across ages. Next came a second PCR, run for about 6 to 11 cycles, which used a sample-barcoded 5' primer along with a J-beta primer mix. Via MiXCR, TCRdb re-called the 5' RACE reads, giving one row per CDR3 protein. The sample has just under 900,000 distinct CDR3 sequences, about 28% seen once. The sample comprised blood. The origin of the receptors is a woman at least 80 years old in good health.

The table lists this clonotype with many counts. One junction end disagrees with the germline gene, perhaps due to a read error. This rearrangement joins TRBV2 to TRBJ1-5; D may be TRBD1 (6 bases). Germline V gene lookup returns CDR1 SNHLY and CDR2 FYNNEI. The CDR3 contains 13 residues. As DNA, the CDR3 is TGCGCCAGCAGTGAACAGGGTGGTCAGCCCCAGCATTTT. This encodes CASSEQGGQPQHF.

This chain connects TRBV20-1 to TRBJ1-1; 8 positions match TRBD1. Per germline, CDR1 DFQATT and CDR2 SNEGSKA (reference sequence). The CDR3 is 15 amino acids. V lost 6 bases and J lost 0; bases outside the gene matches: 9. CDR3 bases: TGCAGTGCGCCGGGACAGGCCCGAATGAACACTGAAGCTTTCTTT. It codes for CSAPGQARMNTEAFF.